This section outlines one T cell receptor (beta chain) sequence together with its context. Some clones are missing from TCRdb's copy, which holds only in-frame ones; the method was immunoSEQ multiplex PCR. The sample lists tens of thousands of clones, about nine tenths seen once, with around 0.48% in the top ten. This record comes from a study of T cell changes during pregnancy in multiple sclerosis. The CDR3 spans 16 residues. The V gene end was trimmed by 0 bases and the J gene end by 6 bases; junction bases not matched to a gene: 5. Germline values: CDR1 SGHAT, CDR2 FQNNGV. Source: CD4+ T cells from peripheral blood mononuclear cells, taken in the third trimester of pregnancy. This chain links TRBV11-2 with TRBJ2-4; 10 nucleotides agree with TRBD2. The source of this sequence is a female donor with multiple sclerosis, enrolled in a pregnancy study. CDR3 sequence (DNA): TGTGCCAGCAGCTTAGACGAGGGACTAGCGATAAACATTCAGTACTTC. Protein: CASSLDEGLAINIQYF.